Presented here are 20 T cell receptor beta chains from one specimen sequenced in a study of cytomegalovirus exposure and HLA in healthy donors. 13 Jbeta primers and 60 Vbeta primers were used for the PCR. Generated by immunoSEQ multiplex PCR, the TCRdb table keeps only in-frame clones and is missing some. The sample lists around 130,000 clones, approximately 72% occurring once. Sequenced material: PBMCs. Receptors originate from an older woman in good health and CMV-seronegative.

J is TRBJ2-5 and V is TRBV9, with TRBD2 as a possible D gene (6 bases). V dropped 4 bases and J dropped 4 bases, with 20 bases sitting between them. CDR3 length: 16 amino acids. Per the germline V gene, CDR1 is SGDLS and CDR2 is YYNGEE. CDR3 in DNA: TGTGCCAGCAGCTCCTCGGTCGGGGGAGGTGGAGAGACCCAGTACTTC. It encodes CASSSSVGGGGETQYF.

J is TRBJ1-4 and V is TRBV9; maybe TRBD1 (6 bases). There are 15 residues in the CDR3. Germline CDR1 reads SGDLS; CDR2 reads YYNGEE. V lost 0 bases and J lost 8, with 14 bases in between. The CDR3 sequence: CASSVEGRGYEKLFF. CDR3 DNA: TGTGCCAGCAGCGTAGAGGGCAGGGGCTACGAAAAACTGTTTTTT. Full variable domain (outside the CDR3, taken from reference TRBV9 and TRBJ1-4): DSGVTQTPKHLITATGQRVTLRCSPRSGDLSVYWYQQSLDQGLQFLIQYYNGEERAKGNILERFSAQQFPDLHSELNLSSLELGDSALYFCASSVEGRGYEKLFFGSGTQLSVL.

The chain links TRBV6-1 to TRBJ1-6, with D perhaps matching TRBD1 (6 bases). Germline loops: CDR1 MNHNS, CDR2 SASEGT. Trimming pared 5 bases from V and 3 bases from J, leaving 8 bases between. CDR3 length: 14 amino acids. As DNA, the CDR3 is TGTGCCAGCAGTTCGGACAGCTATAATTCACCCCTCCACTTT. It is translated as CASSSDSYNSPLHF.

The genes are TRBV10-1 and TRBJ2-5, with a possible D match to TRBD1 (5 bases). Trimming pared 2 bases from V and 5 bases from J, leaving 15 bases between. Germline lookup yields CDR1 WNHNN and CDR2 SYGVQD (reference sequence). This CDR3 comprises 15 residues. The CDR3 DNA reads TGCGCCAGCAGTGAGGGCCCCACCCCAGGGGAGACCCAGTACTTC. This translates into CASSEGPTPGETQYF.

V usage is TRBV5-4 and J usage is TRBJ1-2; a possible D gene is TRBD1 (6 bases). The CDR3 has 11 residues. Germline-derived CDR1 and CDR2 are SGHNT and YYREEE (reference sequence). With 4 bases removed from V and 14 bases from J, the gap between germline ends came to 15 bases. The CDR3 region is CASSRTDSRTF. For the CDR3, the DNA is TGTGCCAGCAGCAGGACAGACTCAAGGACCTTC.

The V gene is TRBV11-3, the J gene TRBJ2-3, with D tentatively TRBD2 (6 bases). The germline V and J ends were trimmed by 0 bases and 12 bases, with 13 bases remaining between them. In germline, CDR1 is SGHNT, CDR2 YENEEA. The CDR3 runs 13 residues. CDR3 DNA sequence: TGTGCCAGCAGCTTAGACGGGGCGGGAAGACAGTATTTT. Its protein is CASSLDGAGRQYF. Filled out from reference TRBV11-3 and TRBJ2-3, the complete variable domain reads EAGVVQSPRYKIIEKKQPVAFWCNPISGHNTLYWYLQNLGQGPELLIRYENEEAVDDSQLPKDRFSAERLKGVDSTLKIQPAELGDSAVYLCASSLDGAGRQYFGPGTRLTVL.

The rearrangement joins TRBV25-1 to TRBJ2-7; D possibly corresponds to TRBD1 (6 bases). The ends were cut back, 4 bases at V and 3 bases at J, with 13 bases in the middle. The germline gives CDR1 MGHDK, CDR2 SYGVNS. This CDR3 contains 14 residues. In DNA, the CDR3 is TGTGCCAGCAGTGCCCCTGGGACAAGCTACGAGCAGTACTTC. Translation: CASSAPGTSYEQYF.

This sequence joins TRBV15 and TRBJ2-1; the match to TRBD2 covers 12 bases. CDR1 LNHNV and CDR2 YYDKDF come from the germline V gene (reference sequence). V lost 3 bases and J lost 3; bases outside the gene matches: 3. The CDR3 is 16 amino acids. The CDR3 DNA follows: TGTGCCACCAGCAGTCCGACTAGCGGGGGCTACAATGAGCAGTTCTTC. Protein sequence: CATSSPTSGGYNEQFF.

V usage is TRBV6-5 and J usage is TRBJ2-3, with 9 bases fitting TRBD2. J was trimmed by 4 bases and V by 6 bases; bases with no gene match: 2. Germline V gene lookup returns CDR1 MNHEY and CDR2 SVGAGI. This CDR3 is built from 13 residues. CDR3 residues: CASRLAGADTQYF. The CDR3 bases are TGTGCCAGCAGGTTAGCGGGGGCAGATACGCAGTATTTT.

This clone appeared a few times. The J gene is TRBJ1-1, the V gene TRBV5-1; D is unresolved. The CDR3 length is 16 residues. Trimming took off 1 base at V and 0 bases at J, with 13 bases between the two ends. CDR1 and CDR2 (germline): SGHRS, YFSETQ. The CDR3 DNA reads TGCGCCAGCAGCTTGCTTACGACGGGGATGAACACTGAAGCTTTCTTT. Translation: CASSLLTTGMNTEAFF.

A single count supports this clone. This chain uses TRBV18 with TRBJ2-2; the D gene is possibly TRBD2 (6 bases). Germline lookup yields CDR1 KGHSH and CDR2 LQKENI. CDR3 length: 14 residues. V was clipped by 3 bases and J by 3 bases, with 8 bases between them. The CDR3 bases are TGTGCCAGCTCACCGGGACTGCACACCGGGGAGCTGTTTTTT. Translated: CASSPGLHTGELFF.

The chain combines TRBV19 with TRBJ1-5, with D perhaps TRBD1 (5 bases). From germline, CDR1 is LNHDA and CDR2 SQIVND (reference sequence). Trimming took off 4 bases at V and 4 bases at J, with 20 bases between the two ends. The CDR3 spans 17 residues. In DNA, the CDR3 is TGTGCCAGTAGTACGCCTCGTGGGGGGTCCCAGAATCAGCCCCAGCATTTT. This encodes CASSTPRGGSQNQPQHF.

To note about this clone: Additional DNA sequences in this sample encode the identical CDR3. The chain carries TRBV7-2 and TRBJ1-2, with 7 bases fitting TRBD1. CDR3 length: 14 residues. CDR1 is SGHTA, CDR2 FQGNSA, per germline. The ends lost 0 bases at V and 4 bases at J; junction bases unmatched: 2. CDR3: CASSLAGQSYGYTF. DNA of the CDR3: TGTGCCAGCAGCTTAGCGGGACAGAGCTATGGCTACACCTTC.

Note on this clone: The junction does not match germline at one end; this may be a read error. In DNA, the CDR3 is TGTTCCAGCAGCTTAGCCCTACAGAGCTCTGGGGCCAACGTCCTGACTTTC. Translated: CSSSLALQSSGANVLTF. This chain joins TRBV7-9 and TRBJ2-6; D call uncertain. Germline V lookup: CDR1 SEHNR, CDR2 FQNEAQ (reference sequence). The CDR3 contains 17 residues. Supplemented by reference TRBV7-9 and TRBJ2-6, the full variable domain reads DTGVSQNPRHKITKRGQNVTFRCDPISEHNRLYWYRQTLGQGPEFLTYFQNEAQLEKSRLLSDRFSAERPKGSFSTLEIQRTEQGDSAMYLCSSSLALQSSGANVLTFGAGSRLTVL.

This chain joins TRBV7-8 and TRBJ2-2; 9 bases agree with TRBD1. With 5 bases clipped from V and 2 bases from J, the junction kept 6 bases outside the gene matches. The CDR3 totals 16 residues. CDR1 is SGHVS, CDR2 FQNEAQ, per germline. DNA for the CDR3: TGTGCCAGCAGCACCGGACAGGGGTTAAACACCGGGGAGCTGTTTTTT. As protein: CASSTGQGLNTGELFF.

The DNA for the CDR3 is TGCGCCAGCAGTCTTGGGACAGGGGGCTACACCTTC. It encodes CASSLGTGGYTF. The chain has TRBV5-1 and TRBJ1-2; 9 bases fit TRBD1. The CDR3 runs 12 residues. J was trimmed by 8 bases and V by 5 bases; bases with no gene match: 4. Germline-derived CDR1 and CDR2 are SGHRS and YFSETQ.

The gene calls are TRBV6-4 and TRBJ2-1; TRBD2 aligns across 7 bases. CDR3 size: 14 residues. The V gene's germline CDR1 is MRHNA and CDR2 SNTAGT. The J segment lost 4 bases and the V segment lost 6 bases, leaving 6 bases of the junction unmatched. CDR3 amino acids: CASSGGKEYNEQFF. As DNA, the CDR3 is TGTGCCAGCAGCGGGGGGAAAGAGTACAATGAGCAGTTCTTC.

The genes are TRBV29-1 and TRBJ2-5; a weak D match, TRBD2 (7 bases). The germline V gene has CDR1 SQVTM and CDR2 ANQGSEA. The CDR3 covers 14 residues. V was cut by 7 bases and J by 5 bases, with 20 bases left in between. In DNA, the CDR3 is TGCAGCGGCGTGTCGGGGGGCGGGTCGGAGACCCAGTACTTC. Translated, it gives CSGVSGGGSETQYF.

This clone was seen a handful of times. The chain links TRBV7-2 to TRBJ2-4; possibly TRBD2 for D (7 bases). The ends were cut back, 5 bases at V and 6 bases at J, with 14 bases in the middle. This CDR3 contains 14 residues. The germline V gene encodes CDR1 SGHTA and CDR2 FQGNSA. The CDR3 is CASSTNGGLNIQYF. As DNA, the CDR3 is TGTGCCAGCAGCACTAACGGGGGGCTAAACATTCAGTACTTC.

This chain uses TRBV11-3 with TRBJ2-5, with 11 bases fitting TRBD2. Unmatched junction bases numbered 11, after V lost 1 base and J lost 4 bases. In germline, CDR1 is SGHNT, CDR2 YENEEA. The CDR3 is made up of 18 amino acids. CDR3 sequence: CASSLGLLAGAPGETQYF. In nucleotides, the CDR3 is TGTGCCAGCAGCTTAGGATTACTAGCGGGAGCCCCGGGAGAGACCCAGTACTTC.